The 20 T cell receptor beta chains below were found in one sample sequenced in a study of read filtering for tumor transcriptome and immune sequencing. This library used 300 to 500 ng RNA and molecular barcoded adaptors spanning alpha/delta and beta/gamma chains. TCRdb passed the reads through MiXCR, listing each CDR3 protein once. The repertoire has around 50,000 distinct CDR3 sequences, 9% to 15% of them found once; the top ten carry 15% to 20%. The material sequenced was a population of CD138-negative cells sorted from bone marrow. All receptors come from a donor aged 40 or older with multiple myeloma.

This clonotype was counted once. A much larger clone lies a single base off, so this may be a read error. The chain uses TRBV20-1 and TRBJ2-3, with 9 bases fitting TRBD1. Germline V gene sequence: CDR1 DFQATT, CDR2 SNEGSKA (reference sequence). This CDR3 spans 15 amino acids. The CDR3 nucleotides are TGCAGCGGCTATCCCTGGGACAGGGTAACAGATACGCAGTATTTT. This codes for CSGYPWDRVTDTQYF.

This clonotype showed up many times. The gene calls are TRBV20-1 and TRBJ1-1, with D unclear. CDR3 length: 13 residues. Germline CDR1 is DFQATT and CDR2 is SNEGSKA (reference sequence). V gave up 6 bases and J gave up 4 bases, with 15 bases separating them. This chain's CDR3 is CSAAPWGGTEAFF. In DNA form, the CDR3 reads TGCAGTGCGGCCCCCTGGGGTGGCACTGAAGCTTTCTTT.

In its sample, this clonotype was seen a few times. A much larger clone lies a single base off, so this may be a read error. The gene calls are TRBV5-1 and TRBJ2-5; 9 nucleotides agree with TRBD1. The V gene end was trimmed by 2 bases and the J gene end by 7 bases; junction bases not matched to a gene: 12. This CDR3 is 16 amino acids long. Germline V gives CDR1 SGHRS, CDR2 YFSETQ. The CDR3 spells CASSLLPGQGKGTQYF. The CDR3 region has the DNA TGCGCCAGCAGCTTACTCCCGGGACAGGGCAAAGGGACCCAGTACTTC. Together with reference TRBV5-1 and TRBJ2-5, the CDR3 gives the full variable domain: KAGVTQTPRYLIKTRGQQVTLSCSPISGHRSVSWYQQTPGQGLQFLFEYFSETQRNKGNFPGRFSGRQFSNSRSEMNVSTLELGDSALYLCASSLLPGQGKGTQYFGPGTRLLVL.

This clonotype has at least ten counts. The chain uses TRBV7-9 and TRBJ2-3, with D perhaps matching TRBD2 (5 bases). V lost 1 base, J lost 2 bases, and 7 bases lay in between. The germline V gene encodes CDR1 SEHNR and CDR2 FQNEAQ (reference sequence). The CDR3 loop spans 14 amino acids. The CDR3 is CASSLVGNTDTQYF. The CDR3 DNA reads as TGTGCCAGCAGCTTAGTCGGGAACACAGATACGCAGTATTTT.

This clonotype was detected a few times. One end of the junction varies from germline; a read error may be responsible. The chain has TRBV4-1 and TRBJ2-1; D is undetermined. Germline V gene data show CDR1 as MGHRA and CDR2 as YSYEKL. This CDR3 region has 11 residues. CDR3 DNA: TGCGCCAGCAGCCAAGATGGTGAGCAGCCCTTC. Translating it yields CASSQDGEQPF.

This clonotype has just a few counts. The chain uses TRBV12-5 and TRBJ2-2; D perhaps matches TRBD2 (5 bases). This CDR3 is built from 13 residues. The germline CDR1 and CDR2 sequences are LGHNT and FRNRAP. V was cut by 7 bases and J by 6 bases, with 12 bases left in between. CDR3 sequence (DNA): TGTGCTAGTGCCCTTGGGAGCCCCGGGGAGCTGTTTTTT. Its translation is CASALGSPGELFF.

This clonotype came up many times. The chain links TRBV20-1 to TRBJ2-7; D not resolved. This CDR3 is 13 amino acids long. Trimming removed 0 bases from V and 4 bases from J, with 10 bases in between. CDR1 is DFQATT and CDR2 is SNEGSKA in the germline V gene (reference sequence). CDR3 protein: CSARELWGYEQYF. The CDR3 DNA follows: TGCAGTGCTAGAGAACTATGGGGATACGAGCAGTACTTC.

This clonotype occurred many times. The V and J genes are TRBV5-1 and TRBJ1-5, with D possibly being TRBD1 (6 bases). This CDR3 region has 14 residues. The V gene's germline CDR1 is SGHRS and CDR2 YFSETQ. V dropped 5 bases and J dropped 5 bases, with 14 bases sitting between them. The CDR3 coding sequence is TGCGCCAGCAGACCTACAGGGACGGATCAGCCCCAGCATTTT. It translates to CASRPTGTDQPQHF. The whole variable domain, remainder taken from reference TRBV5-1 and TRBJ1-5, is KAGVTQTPRYLIKTRGQQVTLSCSPISGHRSVSWYQQTPGQGLQFLFEYFSETQRNKGNFPGRFSGRQFSNSRSEMNVSTLELGDSALYLCASRPTGTDQPQHFGDGTRLSIL.

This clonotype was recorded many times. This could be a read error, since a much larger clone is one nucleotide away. CDR3: CASSQGPGQGNEQFF. The CDR3 nucleotides read TGTGCCAGCAGTCAAGGGCCGGGACAGGGGAATGAGCAGTTCTTC. V and J are TRBV7-2 and TRBJ2-1; 10 bases are shared with TRBD1. The germline V gene has CDR1 SGHTA and CDR2 FQGNSA. The CDR3 is 15 residues long. The J segment lost 7 bases and the V segment lost 6 bases, leaving 9 bases of the junction unmatched.

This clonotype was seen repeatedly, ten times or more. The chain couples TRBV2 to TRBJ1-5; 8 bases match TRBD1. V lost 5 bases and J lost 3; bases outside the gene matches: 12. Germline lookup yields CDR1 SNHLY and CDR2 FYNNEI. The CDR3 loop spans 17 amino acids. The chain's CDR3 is CASSRTGPGGPNQPQHF. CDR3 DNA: TGTGCCAGCAGTCGGACAGGGCCTGGGGGTCCCAATCAGCCCCAGCATTTT.

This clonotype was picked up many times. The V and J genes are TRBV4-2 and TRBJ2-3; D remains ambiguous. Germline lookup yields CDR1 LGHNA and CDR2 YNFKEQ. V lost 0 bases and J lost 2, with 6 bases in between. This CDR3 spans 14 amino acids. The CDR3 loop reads CASSQEGFTDTQYF. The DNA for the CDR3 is TGTGCCAGCAGCCAAGAAGGCTTCACAGATACGCAGTATTTT.

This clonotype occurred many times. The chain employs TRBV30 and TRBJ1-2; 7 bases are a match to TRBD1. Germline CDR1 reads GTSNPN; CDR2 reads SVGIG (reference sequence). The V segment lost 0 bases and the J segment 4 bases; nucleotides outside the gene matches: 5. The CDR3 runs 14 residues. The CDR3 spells CAWSVDRVSYGYTF. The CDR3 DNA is TGTGCCTGGAGTGTAGACAGGGTATCCTATGGCTACACCTTC.

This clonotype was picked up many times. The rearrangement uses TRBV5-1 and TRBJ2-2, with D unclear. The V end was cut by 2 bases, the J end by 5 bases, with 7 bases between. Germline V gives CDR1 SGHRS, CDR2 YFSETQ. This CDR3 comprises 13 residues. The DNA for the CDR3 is TGCGCCAGCAGCTTTGGTATAACCGGGGAGCTGTTTTTT. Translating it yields CASSFGITGELFF.

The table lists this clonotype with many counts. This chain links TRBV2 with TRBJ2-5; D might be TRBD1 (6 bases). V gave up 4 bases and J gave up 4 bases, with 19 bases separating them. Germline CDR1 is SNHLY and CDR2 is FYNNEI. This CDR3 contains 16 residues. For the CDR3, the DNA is TGTGCCAGCAGTGCGTTACAGGGAAGAGGAGGAGAGACCCAGTACTTC. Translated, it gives CASSALQGRGGETQYF.

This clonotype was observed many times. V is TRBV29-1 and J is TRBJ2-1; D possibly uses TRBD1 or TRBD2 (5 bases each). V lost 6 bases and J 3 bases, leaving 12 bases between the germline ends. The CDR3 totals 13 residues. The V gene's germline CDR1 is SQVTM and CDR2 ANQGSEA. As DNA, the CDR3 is TGCAGCGTAGGGGACGGATACTACAATGAGCAGTTCTTC. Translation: CSVGDGYYNEQFF.

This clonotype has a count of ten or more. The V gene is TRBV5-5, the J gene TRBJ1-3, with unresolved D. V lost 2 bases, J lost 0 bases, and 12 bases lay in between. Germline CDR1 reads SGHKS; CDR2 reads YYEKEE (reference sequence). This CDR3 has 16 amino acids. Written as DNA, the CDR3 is TGTGCCAGCAGCTTTGGGGAGCCCTTCTCTGGAAACACCATATATTTT. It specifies CASSFGEPFSGNTIYF.

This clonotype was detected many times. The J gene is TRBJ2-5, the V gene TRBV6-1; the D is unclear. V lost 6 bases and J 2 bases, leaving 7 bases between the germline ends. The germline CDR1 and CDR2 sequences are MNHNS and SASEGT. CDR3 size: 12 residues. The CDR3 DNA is TGTGCCAGCAGATCCATTCAAGAGACCCAGTACTTC. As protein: CASRSIQETQYF.

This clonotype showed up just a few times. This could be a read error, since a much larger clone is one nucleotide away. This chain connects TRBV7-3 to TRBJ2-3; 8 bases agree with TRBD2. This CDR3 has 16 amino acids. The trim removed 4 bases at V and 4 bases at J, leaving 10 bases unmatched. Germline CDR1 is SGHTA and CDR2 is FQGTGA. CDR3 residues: CASSSRPGGPADTQYF. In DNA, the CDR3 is TGTGCCAGCAGCTCCCGACCGGGGGGGCCCGCAGATACGCAGTATTTT.

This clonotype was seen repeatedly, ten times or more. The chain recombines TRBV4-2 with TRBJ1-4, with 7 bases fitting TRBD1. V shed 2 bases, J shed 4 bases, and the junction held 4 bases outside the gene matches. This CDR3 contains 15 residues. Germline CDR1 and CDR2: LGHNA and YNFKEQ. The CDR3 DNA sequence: TGTGCCAGCAGCCAACCGGGACAGAATAATGAAAAACTGTTTTTT. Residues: CASSQPGQNNEKLFF.

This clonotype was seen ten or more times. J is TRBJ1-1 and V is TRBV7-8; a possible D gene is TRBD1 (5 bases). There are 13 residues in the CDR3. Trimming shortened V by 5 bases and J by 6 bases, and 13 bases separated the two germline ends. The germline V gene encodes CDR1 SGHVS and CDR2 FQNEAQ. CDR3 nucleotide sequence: TGTGCCAGCAGCCCCCCAGGGTTCCCTGAAGCTTTCTTT. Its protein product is CASSPPGFPEAFF.